This T cell receptor beta chain was identified during a study of glioma-infiltrating T cells. Study-wide points: Only very few CDR3 sequences appeared in both tissue and blood. Gliomas, especially low-grade, showed above-expected tissue-blood divergence; non-neoplastic patients showed below.

Many counts were recorded for this clonotype. Its antigen is unknown. The CDR3 spans 14 residues. Germline V gene sequence: CDR1 MNHEY, CDR2 SMNVEV (reference sequence). Trimming took 3 bases from V and 3 from J, leaving 9 bases between them. The iRepertoire nested amplicon-rescue multiplex PCR amplified TCR alpha and beta CDR3s from RNA. MiXCR was run by TCRdb on the multiplex PCR reads, yielding one entry per CDR3 protein. The sample shows about 130,000 distinct CDR3 sequences, roughly 24% of them seen only once. The chain employs TRBV27 and TRBJ1-5; no reliable D call. The sequenced sample consisted of glioma tissue, nonneoplastic brain tissue, or PBMCs (not recorded which). The TCR was taken from a human donor with low-grade glioma or glioblastoma, undergoing nonglioma brain surgery, or in good health (not recorded which). In nucleotides, the CDR3 is TGTGCCAGCAGTTTGTTCAGTAACAATCAGCCCCAGCATTTT. This translates into CASSLFSNNQPQHF.